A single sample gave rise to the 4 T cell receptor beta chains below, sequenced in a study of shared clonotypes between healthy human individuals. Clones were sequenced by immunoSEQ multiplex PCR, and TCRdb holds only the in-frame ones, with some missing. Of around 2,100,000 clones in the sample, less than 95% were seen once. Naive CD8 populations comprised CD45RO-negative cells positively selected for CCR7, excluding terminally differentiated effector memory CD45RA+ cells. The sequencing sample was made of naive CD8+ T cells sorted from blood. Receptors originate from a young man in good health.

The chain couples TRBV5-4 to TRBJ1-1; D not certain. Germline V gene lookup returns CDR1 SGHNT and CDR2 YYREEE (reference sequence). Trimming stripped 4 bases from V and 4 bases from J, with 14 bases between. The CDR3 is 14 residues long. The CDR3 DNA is TGTGCCAGCAGCCCGATCCGCCCTTTCACTGAAGCTTTCTTT. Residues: CASSPIRPFTEAFF.

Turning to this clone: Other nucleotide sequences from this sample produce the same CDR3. Written as DNA, the CDR3 is TGTGCCAGCAGCTTGTCTGGGGTTTACAATGAGCAGTTCTTC. Translating gives CASSLSGVYNEQFF. The rearrangement joins TRBV7-6 to TRBJ2-1; D gene ambiguous. In germline, CDR1 is SGHVS, CDR2 FNYEAQ. The germline V and J ends were trimmed by 3 bases and 4 bases, with 10 bases remaining between them. The CDR3 loop spans 14 amino acids. The entire variable domain, with the rest obtained from reference TRBV7-6 and TRBJ2-1, is as follows: GAGVSQSPRYKVTKRGQDVALRCDPISGHVSLYWYRQALGQGPEFLTYFNYEAQQDKSGLPNDRFSAERPEGSISTLTIQRTEQRDSAMYRCASSLSGVYNEQFFGPGTRLTVL.

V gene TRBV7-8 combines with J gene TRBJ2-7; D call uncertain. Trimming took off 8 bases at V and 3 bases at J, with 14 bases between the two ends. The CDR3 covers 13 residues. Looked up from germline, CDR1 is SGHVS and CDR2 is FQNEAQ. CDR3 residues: CASEESWSYEQYF. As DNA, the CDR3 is TGTGCCAGCGAGGAGAGCTGGAGCTACGAGCAGTACTTC.

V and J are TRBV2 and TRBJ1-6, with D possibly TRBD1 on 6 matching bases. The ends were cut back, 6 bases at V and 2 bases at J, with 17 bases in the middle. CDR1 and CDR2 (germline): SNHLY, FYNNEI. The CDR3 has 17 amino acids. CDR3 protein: CASRDLGGGAYNSPLHF. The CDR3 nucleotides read TGTGCCAGCAGGGATTTAGGGGGAGGAGCCTATAATTCACCCCTCCACTTT.